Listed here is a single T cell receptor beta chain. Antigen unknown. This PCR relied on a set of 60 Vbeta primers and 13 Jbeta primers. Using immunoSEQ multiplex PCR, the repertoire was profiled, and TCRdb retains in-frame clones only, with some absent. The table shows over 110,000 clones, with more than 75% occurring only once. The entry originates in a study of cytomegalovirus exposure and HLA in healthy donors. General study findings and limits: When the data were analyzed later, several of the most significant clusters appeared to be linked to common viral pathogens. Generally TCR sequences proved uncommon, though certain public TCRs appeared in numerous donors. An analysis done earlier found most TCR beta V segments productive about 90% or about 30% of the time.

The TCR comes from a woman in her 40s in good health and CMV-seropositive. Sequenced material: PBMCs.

The CDR3 coding sequence is TGTGCCAGTACCCTCGACATGGGCAATCAGCCCCAGCATTTT. Residues: CASTLDMGNQPQHF. The gene calls are TRBV19 and TRBJ1-5; D unclear. V lost 7 bases, J lost 2 bases, and 12 bases lay in between. This CDR3 is 14 amino acids long. CDR1 and CDR2 (germline): LNHDA, SQIVND (reference sequence).